This record covers a single TCR beta chain. Antigen: not known. This specimen comes from a study of T cells expressing NK-cell markers. For the study at large: One of eight sequenced donors was HCMV-seronegative; the other seven were seropositive. Findings and limits, study-wide: It remained uncertain whether the expanded NKG2C+ T cell clones were specific for HCMV antigens.

Germline V CDR1 and CDR2: ENHRY, SYGVKD. The CDR3 consists of 16 residues. From the 5' RACE reads, TCRdb lists one entry per CDR3 protein and no DNA. This sample's table reports hundreds of thousands of distinct CDR3 sequences. J is TRBJ2-5 and V is TRBV10-3; as DNA is missing, the TRBD1 call by TCRdb cannot be tested. Sequenced input: blood T cells: a sorted CD56 or NKG2C T cell subset, CD4+ or CD8+ T cells, or bulk PBMC T cells (not recorded which). This TCR was sampled from a woman aged 18 to 75 in good health. The chain's CDR3 is CAISEMGQGFWETQYF.